This T cell receptor (beta chain) appears in the sequencing data of a study of blood T cell repertoires in COVID-19. At the level of the study: PBMCs, B-cell-depleted T cells, or T cells were the source of the cDNA or gDNA that made up the material.

The germline V gene encodes CDR1 SQVTM and CDR2 ANQGSEA. CDR3 length equals 14 residues. Trimming removed 4 bases at V and 12 bases at J, with 22 bases between. Authors' data handling: Amplifying reference gene primers gave estimates of nucleated cell counts. Some clones are missing from TCRdb's copy, which holds only in-frame ones; the method was immunoSEQ multiplex PCR. The V and J calls and the clone size are those of that table, but D and trimming were determined from the DNA. The data show some 160,000 clones, under 95% seen once. J is TRBJ2-1 and V is TRBV29-1; D is perhaps TRBD1 (6 bases). The sample comprised peripheral blood. The TCR originated in a man younger than 35 with acute or convalescent COVID-19. The CDR3 sequence: CSVVPRDTTLGQFF. CDR3 sequence (DNA): TGCAGCGTTGTTCCCCGGGACACCACCCTGGGGCAGTTCTTC.